This TCR beta chain appears in the sequencing data of a study of T cells in Graves' hyperthyroidism and ophthalmopathy. Criteria for exclusion of patients were uncontrolled infection, other autoimmune disease, pregnancy or lactation. Diagnosing involved the use of clinical symptoms, serum thyroxine and TRAb, thyroid ultrasound and orbital computed tomography. Amplification yielded TCR beta CDR3 regions, with RNA transcripts as the source. A first-round RT-PCR of the TCR CDR3 used the HTBI primer set. TCRdb reprocessed the multiplex PCR reads via MiXCR and lists one record per CDR3 protein. Altogether a few hundred thousand distinct CDR3 sequences are present, around 50% being singletons, with the ten largest covering 35% to 50%. What was sequenced was peripheral blood or thyroid tissue (not recorded which). The receptor was derived from an adult woman with Graves' disease, either hyperthyroidism or ophthalmopathy (not recorded which).

CDR3 in amino acids: CASRTENFEAFF. The DNA for the CDR3 is TGTGCCAGCAGGACGGAGAATTTTGAAGCTTTCTTT. The V gene is TRBV7-2, the J gene TRBJ1-1, with D unclear. In germline, CDR1 is SGHTA, CDR2 FQGNSA. V was pared by 6 bases and J by 7 bases, with 12 bases between. The CDR3 covers 12 residues. Full variable domain (outside the CDR3, taken from reference TRBV7-2 and TRBJ1-1): GAGVSQSPSNKVTEKGKDVELRCDPISGHTALYWYRQSLGQGLEFLIYFQGNSAPDKSGLPSDRFSAERTGGSVSTLTIQRTQQEDSAVYLCASRTENFEAFFGQGTRLTVV.